Shown below are 12 T cell receptor beta chains from a single sample sequenced in a study of blood T cell repertoires in COVID-19. The assay was immunoSEQ multiplex PCR, and TCRdb's table has in-frame clones only and misses some. The sample has more than 30,000 clones; 87% are singletons. Sequences were obtained from peripheral blood. These receptor sequences come from a man aged 50-60 years with active or convalescent COVID-19.

The chain carries TRBV27 and TRBJ2-5, with D possibly matching TRBD2 (5 bases). This CDR3 comprises 14 residues. In germline, CDR1 is MNHEY, CDR2 SMNVEV (reference sequence). Trimming took 6 bases from V and 5 from J, leaving 16 bases between them. CDR3 amino acids: CASSFIGERETQYF. In nucleotides, the CDR3 is TGTGCCAGCAGCTTTATCGGGGAGAGGGAGACCCAGTACTTC.

V gene TRBV18 combines with J gene TRBJ1-6; D is unresolved. V lost 1 base and J 6 bases, leaving 13 bases between the germline ends. Germline loops: CDR1 KGHSH, CDR2 LQKENI. This CDR3 has 16 residues. The CDR3 coding sequence is TGTGCCAGCTCACCACGTGTTCGGGGTTCTAATTCACCCCTCCACTTT. Translation gives CASSPRVRGSNSPLHF.

This chain links TRBV18 with TRBJ2-3, with 8 bases lining up with TRBD1. This CDR3 has 14 residues. CDR1 is KGHSH and CDR2 is LQKENI in the germline V gene. Trimming removed 4 bases from V and 6 bases from J; junction bases left unmatched: 6. The DNA of the CDR3 is TGTGCCAGCTCACAACAGGGGGTCGGGGATACGCAGTATTTT. It specifies CASSQQGVGDTQYF.

The J gene is TRBJ1-2, the V gene TRBV15, with TRBD1 as a possible D gene (5 bases). The CDR3 totals 13 residues. V lost 5 bases and J lost 0, with 7 bases in between. The V gene's germline CDR1 is LNHNV and CDR2 YYDKDF (reference sequence). CDR3 region: CATSRQSNYGYTF. The CDR3 bases are TGTGCCACCAGCCGACAGTCTAACTATGGCTACACCTTC.

This chain connects TRBV19 to TRBJ1-4, with D maybe TRBD1 (5 bases). In germline, CDR1 is LNHDA, CDR2 SQIVND (reference sequence). V was shortened by 3 bases and J by 3 bases, with 8 bases between the two germline ends. The CDR3 runs 14 residues. The CDR3 protein is CASSIGGANEKLFF. CDR3 bases: TGTGCCAGTAGTATCGGGGGGGCTAATGAAAAACTGTTTTTT.

The rearrangement links TRBV7-2 to TRBJ1-5, with 7 bases aligning to TRBD1. Germline V gene sequence: CDR1 SGHTA, CDR2 FQGNSA. V shed 5 bases, J shed 0 bases, and the junction held 4 bases outside the gene matches. This CDR3 region has 15 residues. The CDR3 nucleotides are TGTGCCAGCAGCCTGACAGGGTTTAGCAATCAGCCCCAGCATTTT. Protein sequence: CASSLTGFSNQPQHF.

This chain connects TRBV6-1 to TRBJ2-1; 10 nucleotides agree with TRBD1. J lost 6 bases, V lost 3 bases, and 5 bases had no gene match. Per the germline V gene, CDR1 is MNHNS and CDR2 is SASEGT. The length of the CDR3 is 15 residues. CDR3 loop: CASSEWDRGVNEQFF. The CDR3 bases are TGTGCCAGCAGTGAGTGGGACAGGGGAGTCAATGAGCAGTTCTTC.

This clone has a handful of counts. CDR3 DNA: TGTGCCAGCAGCGTTGGACAAGGGTCCTACAATGAGCAGTTCTTC. This translates into CASSVGQGSYNEQFF. The chain is built from TRBV9 and TRBJ2-1; D is possibly TRBD1 (5 bases). Germline CDR1 SGDLS, CDR2 YYNGEE. Trimming cost V 2 bases and J 1 base, with 10 bases left between them. This CDR3 has 15 residues.

The chain employs TRBV5-6 and TRBJ2-2; D may be TRBD2 (6 bases). This CDR3 spans 17 amino acids. The V end was cut by 4 bases, the J end by 1 base, with 17 bases between. CDR1 and CDR2 from the germline V gene are SGHDT and YYEEEE. The CDR3 DNA is TGTGCCAGCAGCCCCGGCGCGGCGGGATGGAACACCGGGGAGCTGTTTTTT. This gives the protein CASSPGAAGWNTGELFF.

This clone was counted between two and nine times. This CDR3 is CASSPGTDRENSPLHF. CDR3 DNA: TGCGCCAGCAGCCCTGGGACAGACCGGGAGAATTCACCCCTCCACTTT. The rearrangement links TRBV4-1 to TRBJ1-6; 7 bases match TRBD1. Trimming removed 4 bases from V and 7 bases from J; junction bases left unmatched: 10. Germline assignment: CDR1 MGHRA and CDR2 YSYEKL. This CDR3 contains 16 residues.

The J gene is TRBJ1-1, the V gene TRBV2; D uncertain. V dropped 7 bases and J dropped 3 bases, with 12 bases sitting between them. Germline-derived CDR1 and CDR2 are SNHLY and FYNNEI. This CDR3 has 13 amino acids. CDR3: CASMRGQDTEAFF. CDR3 DNA: TGTGCCAGCATGCGGGGTCAGGACACTGAAGCTTTCTTT.

The chain has TRBV9 and TRBJ2-5, with TRBD1 matching 8 bases. V lost 4 bases, J lost 5 bases, and 10 bases stayed unmatched. CDR1 SGDLS and CDR2 YYNGEE come from the germline V gene. The CDR3 contains 15 residues. The chain's CDR3 is CASSLDRGLLETQYF. CDR3 DNA: TGTGCCAGCAGCTTAGACAGGGGCCTGTTGGAGACCCAGTACTTC.